This T cell receptor (beta chain) originates from a study of cytomegalovirus exposure and HLA in healthy donors. Details on this clone: Its antigen is unknown.

Study-wide results and caveats: Researchers had no immune exposure information except CMV serostatus available. A link between a missense DCLRE1C variant and TCR beta V- and J-gene trimming emerged from a later analysis. One later analysis reportedly identified an Asian-associated ancestry cluster that showed fewer N-insertions than the approximately 710-donor mean. Most TCR beta V segments were productive about 87% or about 30% of the time in an earlier analysis.

The PCR used 60 Vbeta and 13 Jbeta primers. Produced via immunoSEQ multiplex PCR; TCRdb's table is partial and in-frame only. The profile shows 150,000 to 200,000 clones, roughly 80% of them singletons. The CDR3 consists of 14 residues. Germline CDR1 SGHTS, CDR2 YDEGEE. The ends were cut back, 0 bases at V and 7 bases at J, with 12 bases in the middle. Sequenced input: PBMCs. The chain joins TRBV5-8 to TRBJ2-3; TRBD2 might be the D (6 bases). The clonotype comes from a man in his forties or fifties in good health and CMV-seropositive. CDR3 DNA sequence: TGTGCCAGCAGCTTGGGCAGCTGGGACTATACGCAGTATTTT. Its translation is CASSLGSWDYTQYF.